This T cell receptor beta chain is drawn from a study of blood T cell repertoires in COVID-19. Study in general: The analysed material was cDNA or gDNA that came from T cells, B-cell-depleted T cells, or PBMCs.

Here immunoSEQ multiplex PCR was the method, and the copy in TCRdb shows in-frame clones only, minus some. The sample has under 200,000 clones, about 86% seen once. There are 18 residues in the CDR3. The V segment lost 3 bases and the J segment 4 bases; nucleotides outside the gene matches: 11. Per the germline V gene, CDR1 is LNHDA and CDR2 is SQIVND (reference sequence). The chain is built from TRBV19 and TRBJ1-3, with TRBD1 matching 11 bases. Sequenced material: peripheral blood. This receptor was obtained from a woman aged 70 to 79 who had recovered from COVID-19. As DNA, the CDR3 is TGTGCCAGTAGTATGAGGACAGGGGGCGCGTCGGGGGGAAACACCATATATTTT. Amino acids: CASSMRTGGASGGNTIYF.